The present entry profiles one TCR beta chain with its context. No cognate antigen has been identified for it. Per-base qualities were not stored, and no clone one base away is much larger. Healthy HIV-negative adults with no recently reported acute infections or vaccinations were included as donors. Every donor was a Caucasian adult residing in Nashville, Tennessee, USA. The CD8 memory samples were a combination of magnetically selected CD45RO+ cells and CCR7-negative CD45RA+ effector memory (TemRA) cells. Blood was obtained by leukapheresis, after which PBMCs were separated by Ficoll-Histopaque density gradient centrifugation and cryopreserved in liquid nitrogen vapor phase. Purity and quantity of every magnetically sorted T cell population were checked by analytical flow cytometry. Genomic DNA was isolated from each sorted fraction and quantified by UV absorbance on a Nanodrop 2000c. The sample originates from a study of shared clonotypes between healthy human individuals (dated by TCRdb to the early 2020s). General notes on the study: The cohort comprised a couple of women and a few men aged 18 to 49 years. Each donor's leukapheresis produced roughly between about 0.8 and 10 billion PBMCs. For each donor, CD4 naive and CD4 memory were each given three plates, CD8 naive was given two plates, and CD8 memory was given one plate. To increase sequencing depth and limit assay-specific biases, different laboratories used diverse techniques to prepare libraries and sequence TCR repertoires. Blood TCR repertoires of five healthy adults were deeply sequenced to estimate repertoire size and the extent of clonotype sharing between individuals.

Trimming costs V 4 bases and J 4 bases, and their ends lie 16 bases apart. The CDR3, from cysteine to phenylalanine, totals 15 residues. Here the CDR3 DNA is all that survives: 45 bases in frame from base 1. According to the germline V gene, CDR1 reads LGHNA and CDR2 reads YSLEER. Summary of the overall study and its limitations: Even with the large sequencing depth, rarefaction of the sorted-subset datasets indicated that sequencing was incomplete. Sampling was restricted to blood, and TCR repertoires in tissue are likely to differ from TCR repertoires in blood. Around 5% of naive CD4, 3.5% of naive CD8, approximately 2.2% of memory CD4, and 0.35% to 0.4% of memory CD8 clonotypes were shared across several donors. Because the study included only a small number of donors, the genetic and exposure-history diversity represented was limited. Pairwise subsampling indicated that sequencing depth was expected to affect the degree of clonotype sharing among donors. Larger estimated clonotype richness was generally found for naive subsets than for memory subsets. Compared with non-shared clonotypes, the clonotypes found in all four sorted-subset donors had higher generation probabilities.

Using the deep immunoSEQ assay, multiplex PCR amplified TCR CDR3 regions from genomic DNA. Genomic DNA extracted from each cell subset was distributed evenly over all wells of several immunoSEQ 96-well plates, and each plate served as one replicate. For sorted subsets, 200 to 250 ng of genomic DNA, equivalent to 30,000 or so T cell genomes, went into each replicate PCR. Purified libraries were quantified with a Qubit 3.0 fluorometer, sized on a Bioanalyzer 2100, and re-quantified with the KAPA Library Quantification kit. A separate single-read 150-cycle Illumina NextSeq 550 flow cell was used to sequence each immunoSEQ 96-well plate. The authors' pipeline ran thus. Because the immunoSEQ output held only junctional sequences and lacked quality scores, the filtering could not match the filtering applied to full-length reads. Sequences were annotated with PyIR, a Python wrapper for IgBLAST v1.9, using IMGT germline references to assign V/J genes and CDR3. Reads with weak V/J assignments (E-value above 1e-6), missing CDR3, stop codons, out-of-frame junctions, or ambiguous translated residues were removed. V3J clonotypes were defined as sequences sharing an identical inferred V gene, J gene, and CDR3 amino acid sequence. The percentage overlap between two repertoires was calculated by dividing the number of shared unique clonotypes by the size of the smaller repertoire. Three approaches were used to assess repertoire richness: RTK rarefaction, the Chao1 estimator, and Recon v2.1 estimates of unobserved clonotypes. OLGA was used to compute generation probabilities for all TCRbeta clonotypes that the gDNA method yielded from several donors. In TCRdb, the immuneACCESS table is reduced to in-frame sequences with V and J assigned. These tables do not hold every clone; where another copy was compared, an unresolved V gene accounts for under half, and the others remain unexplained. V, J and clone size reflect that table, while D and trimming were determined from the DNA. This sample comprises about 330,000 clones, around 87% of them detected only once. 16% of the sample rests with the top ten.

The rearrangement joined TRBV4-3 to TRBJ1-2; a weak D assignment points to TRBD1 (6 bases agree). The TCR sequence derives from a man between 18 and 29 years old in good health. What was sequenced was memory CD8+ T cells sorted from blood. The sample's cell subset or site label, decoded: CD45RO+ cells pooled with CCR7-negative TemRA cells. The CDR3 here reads CASSLLGGGSYGYTF. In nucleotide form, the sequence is TGCGCCAGCAGCCTGTTAGGGGGGGGTAGCTATGGCTACACCTTC.